These 20 T cell receptor beta chains originate from one sample sequenced in a study of blood T cell repertoires in COVID-19. Libraries were prepared by immunoSEQ multiplex PCR; TCRdb keeps only in-frame clonotypes and omits some of them. Of tens of thousands of clones listed, about 70% are singletons. Specimen: peripheral blood. These TCRs come from a man older than 75 with acute or convalescent COVID-19.

This clone has a handful of counts. This sequence joins TRBV11-2 and TRBJ2-3, with 12 bases identical to TRBD2. From germline, CDR1 is SGHAT and CDR2 FQNNGV. The CDR3 covers 19 residues. V gave up 5 bases and J gave up 4 bases; unmatched junction bases: 16. CDR3 sequence (DNA): TGTGCCAGCAGCCATAAGCCGGGACTAGCGGGCGGGACCTCAGATACGCAGTATTTT. It is translated as CASSHKPGLAGGTSDTQYF.

This clone has a handful of counts. The J gene is TRBJ1-1, the V gene TRBV24-1; D unresolved. CDR3 length: 17 residues. The germline CDR1 and CDR2 sequences are KGHDR and SFDVKD. V lost 0 bases and J 2 bases, leaving 15 bases between the germline ends. The CDR3 nucleotides read TGTGCCACCAGTGATTTGACATACCTAGGCGACAACACTGAAGCTTTCTTT. This codes for CATSDLTYLGDNTEAFF.

Written as DNA, the CDR3 is TGTGCCAGCAGTTTAGGGACAAGGAATCAGCCCCAGCATTTT. It codes for CASSLGTRNQPQHF. J is TRBJ1-5 and V is TRBV28, with D possibly being TRBD1 (6 bases). The V and J ends lost 2 bases and 4 bases respectively, with 9 bases between them. The CDR3 sequence is 14 residues long. CDR1 is MDHEN and CDR2 is SYDVKM in the germline V gene.

This sequence joins TRBV18 and TRBJ1-4; the match to TRBD1 covers 7 bases. This CDR3 comprises 14 residues. Germline-derived CDR1 and CDR2 are KGHSH and LQKENI. Unmatched junction bases numbered 2, after V lost 3 bases and J lost 4 bases. The CDR3 reads CASSPDRFNEKLFF. CDR3 nucleotides: TGTGCCAGCTCACCGGACAGGTTTAATGAAAAACTGTTTTTT.

The chain recombines TRBV2 with TRBJ1-2; 7 bases fit TRBD1. The germline gives CDR1 SNHLY, CDR2 FYNNEI. V trimming: 4 bases; J trimming: 3 bases; junction bases outside the gene matches: 11. The CDR3 has 16 amino acids. The CDR3 reads CASSGTDRVGDYGYTF. The CDR3 DNA reads TGTGCCAGCAGTGGTACCGACAGGGTCGGGGACTATGGCTACACCTTC.

The chain has TRBV6-5 and TRBJ1-3; D uncertain. Trimming removed 8 bases at V and 0 bases at J, with 14 bases between. The CDR3 sequence is 15 residues long. Per the germline V gene, CDR1 is MNHEY and CDR2 is SVGAGI. The CDR3 reads CASSYRGSSGNTIYF. Here the CDR3 DNA reads TGTGCCAGCTCCTACCGAGGTAGCTCTGGAAACACCATATATTTT.

The chain is built from TRBV7-2 and TRBJ2-2; 7 positions agree with TRBD1. This CDR3 region has 16 residues. V lost 5 bases to trimming and J lost 2 bases; unmatched junction nucleotides: 8. CDR1 and CDR2 (germline): SGHTA, FQGNSA. CDR3 nucleotides: TGTGCCAGCAGCCCGCACGGGACAGCTAACACCGGGGAGCTGTTTTTT. Translating gives CASSPHGTANTGELFF.

The chain combines TRBV19 with TRBJ1-1, with a tentative D call TRBD1 (6 bases). The CDR3 has 17 amino acids. V lost 4 bases to trimming and J lost 5 bases, with 23 bases between them. Germline V CDR1 and CDR2: LNHDA, SQIVND (reference sequence). DNA of the CDR3: TGTGCCAGTAGTAGGCCGAGATATCAGGGGATGGGTACTGAAGCTTTCTTT. This sequence encodes CASSRPRYQGMGTEAFF.

The V gene is TRBV10-3, the J gene TRBJ1-1; the D is unclear. This CDR3 spans 11 amino acids. V was clipped by 8 bases and J by 8 bases, with 12 bases between them. Germline lookup yields CDR1 ENHRY and CDR2 SYGVKD. The CDR3, as DNA: TGTGCCATCGGGAGGGCAGAAGAAGCTTTCTTT. As protein: CAIGRAEEAFF.

The V call is TRBV27, the J call TRBJ1-5; D is undetermined. Germline CDR1 is MNHEY and CDR2 is SMNVEV (reference sequence). Trimming stripped 3 bases from V and 0 bases from J, with 9 bases between. CDR3 size: 15 residues. The CDR3 coding sequence is TGTGCCAGCAGTTTGAAAGCCTATAGCAATCAGCCCCAGCATTTT. Translating gives CASSLKAYSNQPQHF.

V gene TRBV5-6 combines with J gene TRBJ2-2; D perhaps matches TRBD1 (6 bases). CDR3 length: 15 residues. Trimming took 4 bases from V and 7 from J, leaving 17 bases between them. The germline V gene has CDR1 SGHDT and CDR2 YYEEEE. The CDR3 DNA sequence: TGTGCCAGCAGCCCAAGAGGGGGAGTGGACGGGGAGCTGTTTTTT. As protein: CASSPRGGVDGELFF.

The chain recombines TRBV19 with TRBJ2-1; 9 nucleotides align to TRBD2. V shed 7 bases, J shed 6 bases, and the junction held 10 bases outside the gene matches. This CDR3 has 15 amino acids. Germline CDR1 reads LNHDA; CDR2 reads SQIVND (reference sequence). In DNA form, the CDR3 reads TGTGCCAGTACCAAAGGGGGCGGGAGGGCCAATGAGCAGTTCTTC. This encodes CASTKGGGRANEQFF.

V usage is TRBV6-5 and J usage is TRBJ2-3, with 9 positions matching TRBD1. Germline CDR1 and CDR2: MNHEY and SVGAGI. V shed 6 bases and J 6 bases; nucleotides not matched to a gene: 7. This CDR3 is built from 14 residues. The CDR3 spells CASRIQGAGDTQYF. The CDR3 bases are TGTGCCAGCAGAATACAGGGGGCGGGTGATACGCAGTATTTT.

This clone was detected a few times. The rearrangement joins TRBV6-5 to TRBJ2-3; perhaps TRBD1 as D (5 bases). The V and J ends lost 11 bases and 2 bases respectively, with 11 bases between them. This CDR3 is built from 12 residues. Germline CDR1 MNHEY, CDR2 SVGAGI. The CDR3 DNA is TGTGCCTCCAAGGGGATCACAGATACGCAGTATTTT. It is translated as CASKGITDTQYF.

The chain joins TRBV24-1 to TRBJ2-5; 10 nucleotides line up with TRBD2. CDR1 KGHDR and CDR2 SFDVKD come from the germline V gene. V gave up 4 bases and J gave up 5 bases; unmatched junction bases: 9. CDR3 length: 16 residues. DNA for the CDR3: TGTGCCACCAGTGACCCTAGCGGGAGAGGGATGGAGACCCAGTACTTC. It codes for CATSDPSGRGMETQYF.

V is TRBV28 and J is TRBJ1-6; D gene uncertain. CDR3 length: 16 amino acids. Deletions cut 0 bases from V and 10 bases from J, with 16 bases between. Per germline, CDR1 MDHEN and CDR2 SYDVKM. CDR3 region: CASSLWGPVQRSPLHF. In nucleotides, the CDR3 is TGTGCCAGCAGTTTATGGGGCCCGGTCCAACGGTCACCCCTCCACTTT.

The gene calls are TRBV18 and TRBJ1-1; D uncertain. V lost 1 base and J lost 5, with 11 bases in between. The germline gives CDR1 KGHSH, CDR2 LQKENI. This CDR3 region has 14 residues. The CDR3 is CASSPRRGSTEAFF. In DNA form, the CDR3 reads TGTGCCAGCTCACCACGACGGGGATCGACTGAAGCTTTCTTT. The full variable domain, rest sourced from reference TRBV18 and TRBJ1-1, is NAGVMQNPRHLVRRRGQEARLRCSPMKGHSHVYWYRQLPEEGLKFMVYLQKENIIDESGMPKERFSAEFPKEGPSILRIQQVVRGDSAAYFCASSPRRGSTEAFFGQGTRLTVV.

Points on this clone: An end of the junction differs from the germline gene, which may be a read error. The chain has TRBV13 and TRBJ2-2; the match to TRBD2 covers 9 bases. The CDR3 length is 16 residues. Germline loops: CDR1 PRHDT, CDR2 FYEKMQ (reference sequence). DNA of the CDR3: TGTGCCAGCAGCCCCGGGACTAGCTGGAACCCCGGGGCGCTGTGTTTT. Protein product: CASSPGTSWNPGALCF.

The gene calls are TRBV18 and TRBJ2-6, with no clear D. Trimming cost V 2 bases and J 4 bases, with 6 bases left between them. The CDR3 extends over 14 amino acids. CDR1 is KGHSH, CDR2 LQKENI, per germline. The CDR3 nucleotides are TGTGCCAGCTCACCAGGGCGAGGGGCCAACGTCCTGACTTTC. It codes for CASSPGRGANVLTF.

The V and J genes are TRBV2 and TRBJ2-7; D remains ambiguous. Germline V gene data show CDR1 as SNHLY and CDR2 as FYNNEI. The CDR3 loop spans 11 amino acids. The germline V and J ends were trimmed by 7 bases and 6 bases, with 10 bases remaining between them. Here the CDR3 reads CASKAGVEQYF. The CDR3 bases are TGTGCCAGCAAAGCCGGAGTCGAGCAGTACTTC.